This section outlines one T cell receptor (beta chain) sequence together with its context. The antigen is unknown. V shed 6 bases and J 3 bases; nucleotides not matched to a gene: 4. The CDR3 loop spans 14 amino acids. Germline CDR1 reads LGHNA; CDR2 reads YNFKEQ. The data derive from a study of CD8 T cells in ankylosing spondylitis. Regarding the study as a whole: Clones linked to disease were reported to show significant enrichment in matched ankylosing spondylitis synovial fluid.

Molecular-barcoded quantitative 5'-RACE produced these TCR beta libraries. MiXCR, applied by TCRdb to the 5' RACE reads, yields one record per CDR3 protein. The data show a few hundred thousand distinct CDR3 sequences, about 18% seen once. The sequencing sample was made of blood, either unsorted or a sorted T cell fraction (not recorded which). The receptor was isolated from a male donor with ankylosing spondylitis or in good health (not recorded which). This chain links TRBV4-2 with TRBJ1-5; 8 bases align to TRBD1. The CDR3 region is CASSQGQVNQPQHF. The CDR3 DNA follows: TGTGCCAGCAGTCAGGGACAGGTCAATCAGCCCCAGCATTTT.